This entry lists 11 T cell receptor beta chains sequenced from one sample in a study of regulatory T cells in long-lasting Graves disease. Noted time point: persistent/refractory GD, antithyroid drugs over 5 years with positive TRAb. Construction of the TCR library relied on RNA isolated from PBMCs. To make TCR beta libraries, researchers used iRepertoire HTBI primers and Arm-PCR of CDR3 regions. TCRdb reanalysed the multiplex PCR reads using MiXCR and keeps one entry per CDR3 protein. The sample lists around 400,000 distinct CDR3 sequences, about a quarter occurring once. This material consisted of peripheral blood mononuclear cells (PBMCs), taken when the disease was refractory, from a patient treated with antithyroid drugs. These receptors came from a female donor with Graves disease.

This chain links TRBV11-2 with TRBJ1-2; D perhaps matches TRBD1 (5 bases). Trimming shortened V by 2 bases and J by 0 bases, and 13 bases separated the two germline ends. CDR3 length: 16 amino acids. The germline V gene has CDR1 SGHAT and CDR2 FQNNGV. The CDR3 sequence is CASSLLRTQANYGYTF. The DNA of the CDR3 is TGTGCCAGCAGCTTACTCAGGACACAGGCTAACTATGGCTACACCTTC. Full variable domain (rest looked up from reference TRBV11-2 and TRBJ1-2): EAGVAQSPRYKIIEKRQSVAFWCNPISGHATLYWYQQILGQGPKLLIQFQNNGVVDDSQLPKDRFSAERLKGVDSTLKIQPAKLEDSAVYLCASSLLRTQANYGYTFGSGTRLTVV.

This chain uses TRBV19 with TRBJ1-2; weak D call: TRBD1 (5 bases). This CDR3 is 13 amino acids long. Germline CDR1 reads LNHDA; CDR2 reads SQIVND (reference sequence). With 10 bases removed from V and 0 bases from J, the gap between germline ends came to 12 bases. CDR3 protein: CATTTATNYGYTF. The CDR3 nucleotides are TGTGCCACTACGACAGCAACTAACTATGGCTACACCTTC.

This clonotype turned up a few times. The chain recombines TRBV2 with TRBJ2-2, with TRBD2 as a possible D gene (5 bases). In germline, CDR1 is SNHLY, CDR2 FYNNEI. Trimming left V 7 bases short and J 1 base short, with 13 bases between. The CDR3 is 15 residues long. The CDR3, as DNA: TGTGCCAGCATTGTTCTAGCCTTGAACACCGGGGAGCTGTTTTTT. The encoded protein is CASIVLALNTGELFF.

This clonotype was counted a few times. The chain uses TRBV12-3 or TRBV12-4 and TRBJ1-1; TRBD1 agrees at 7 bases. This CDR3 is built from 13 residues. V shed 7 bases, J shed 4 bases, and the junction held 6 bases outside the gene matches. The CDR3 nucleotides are TGTGCCAGCACCCTCCAGGGGGGCACTGAAGCTTTCTTT. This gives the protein CASTLQGGTEAFF.

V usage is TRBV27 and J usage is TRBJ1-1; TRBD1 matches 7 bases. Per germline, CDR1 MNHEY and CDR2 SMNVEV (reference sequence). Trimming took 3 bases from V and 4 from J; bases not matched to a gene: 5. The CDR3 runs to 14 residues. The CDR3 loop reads CASSFGGQFTEAFF. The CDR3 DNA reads TGTGCCAGCAGTTTTGGGGGACAGTTCACTGAAGCTTTCTTT.

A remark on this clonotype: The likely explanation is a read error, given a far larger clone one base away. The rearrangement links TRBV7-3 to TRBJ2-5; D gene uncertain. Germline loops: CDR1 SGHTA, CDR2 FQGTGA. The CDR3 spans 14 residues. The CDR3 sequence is CASSSDTYQATQYF. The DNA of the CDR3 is TGTGCCAGCAGCTCCGACACTTACCAAGCGACCCAGTACTTC. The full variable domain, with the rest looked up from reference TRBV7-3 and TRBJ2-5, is GAGVSQTPSNKVTEKGKYVELRCDPISGHTALYWYRQSLGQGPEFLIYFQGTGAADDSGLPNDRFFAVRPEGSVSTLKIQRTERGDSAVYLCASSSDTYQATQYFGPGTRLLVL.

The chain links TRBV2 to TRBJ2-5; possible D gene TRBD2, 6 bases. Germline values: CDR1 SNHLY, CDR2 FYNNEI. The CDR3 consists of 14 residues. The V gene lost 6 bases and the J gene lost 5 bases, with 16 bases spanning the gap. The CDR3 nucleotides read TGTGCCAGCAGGGGGACTTGGTTGTCGGAGACCCAGTACTTC. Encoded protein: CASRGTWLSETQYF. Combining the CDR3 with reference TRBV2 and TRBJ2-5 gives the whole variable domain EPEVTQTPSHQVTQMGQEVILRCVPISNHLYFYWYRQILGQKVEFLVSFYNNEISEKSEIFDDQFSVERPDGSNFTLKIRSTKLEDSAMYFCASRGTWLSETQYFGPGTRLLVL.

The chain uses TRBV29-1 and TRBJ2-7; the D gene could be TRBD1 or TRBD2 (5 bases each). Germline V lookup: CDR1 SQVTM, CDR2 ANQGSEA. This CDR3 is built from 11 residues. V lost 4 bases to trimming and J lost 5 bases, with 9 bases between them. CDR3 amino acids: CSVVRGHEQYF. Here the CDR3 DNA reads TGCAGCGTTGTAAGGGGACACGAGCAGTACTTC.

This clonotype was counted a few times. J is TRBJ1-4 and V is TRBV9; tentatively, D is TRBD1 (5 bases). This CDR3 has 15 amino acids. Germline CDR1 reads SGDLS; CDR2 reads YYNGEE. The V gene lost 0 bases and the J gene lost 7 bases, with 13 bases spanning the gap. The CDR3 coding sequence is TGTGCCAGCAGCGTAGGAGAGGGGCGAAGTGAAAAACTGTTTTTT. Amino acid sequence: CASSVGEGRSEKLFF.

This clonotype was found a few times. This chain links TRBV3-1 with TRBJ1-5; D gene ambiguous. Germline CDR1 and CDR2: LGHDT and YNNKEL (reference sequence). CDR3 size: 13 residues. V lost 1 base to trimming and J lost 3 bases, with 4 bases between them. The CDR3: CASSQADNQPQHF. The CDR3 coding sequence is TGTGCCAGCAGCCAAGCAGACAATCAGCCCCAGCATTTT. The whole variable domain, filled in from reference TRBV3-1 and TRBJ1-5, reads DTAVSQTPKYLVTQMGNDKSIKCEQNLGHDTMYWYKQDSKKFLKIMFSYNNKELIINETVPNRFSPKSPDKAHLNLHINSLELGDSAVYFCASSQADNQPQHFGDGTRLSIL.

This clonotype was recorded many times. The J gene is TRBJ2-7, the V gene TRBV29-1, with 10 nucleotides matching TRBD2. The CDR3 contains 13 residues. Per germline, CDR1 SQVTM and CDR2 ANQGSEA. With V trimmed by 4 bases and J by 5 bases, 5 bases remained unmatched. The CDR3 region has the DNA TGCAGCGTTGGGCGCCTAGCGGGAGACGAGCAGTACTTC. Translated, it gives CSVGRLAGDEQYF.